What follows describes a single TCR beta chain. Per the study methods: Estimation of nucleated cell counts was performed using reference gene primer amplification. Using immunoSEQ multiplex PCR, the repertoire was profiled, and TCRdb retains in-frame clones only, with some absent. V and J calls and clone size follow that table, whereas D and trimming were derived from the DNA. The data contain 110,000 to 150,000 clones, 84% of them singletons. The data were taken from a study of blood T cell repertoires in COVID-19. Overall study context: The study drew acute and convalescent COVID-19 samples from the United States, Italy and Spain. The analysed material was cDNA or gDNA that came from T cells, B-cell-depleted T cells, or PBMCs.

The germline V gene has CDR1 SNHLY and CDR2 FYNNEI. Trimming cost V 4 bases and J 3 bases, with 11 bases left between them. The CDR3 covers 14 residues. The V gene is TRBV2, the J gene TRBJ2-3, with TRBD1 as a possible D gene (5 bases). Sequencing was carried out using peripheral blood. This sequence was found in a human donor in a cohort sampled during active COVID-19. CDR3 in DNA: TGTGCCAGCAGTGCGGGTCAGGGAACAGATACGCAGTATTTT. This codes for CASSAGQGTDTQYF.